This record covers a single TCR beta chain. This clonotype occurred many times. No antigen is known for it. Base qualities are missing; no much larger clone stands one base away. The data originate from a study of human T cells and chemical hapten exposure (dated by TCRdb to 2020 to 2023). Background for the entire study: Libraries were pooled for sequencing, and per-sample TCR yields varied mainly because of small differences in library volumes within the pool. The study tracked peripheral blood TCR repertoire changes in vivo during primary and secondary sensitization to the hapten diphenylcyclopropenone (DPC) in alopecia patients. For every blood RNA sample, sequencing covered both the TCR alpha and TCR beta chains. Paper-wide results and their limitations: The number of TCRs above 1 in 1000 frequency did not change with DPC sensitization; there was no evidence of global repertoire structure alterations. Repeated subsampling changed both the strength of the expansion versus patch-test correlation and the threshold at which the correlation became significant.

Library method: RACE. Sequencing instrument: NextSeq 500. Library preparation attached unique molecular identifiers to individual cDNA molecules for quantitative, reproducible TCR counting. The source study handled its data this way. Samples had a median of 95,638 TCRs, with a range from roughly 20,000 to 690,600. The Decombinator software suite was used to annotate V, J and CDR3 in the TCR reads. For PS versus PT1 abundance plots, all samples were subsampled to the same number of TCRs (28,000). TCRs were defined as expanded if absent before sensitization and observed at least eight times at the 2-week time point. TCRdb ran its own pipeline on the public reads, namely fastp trimming at Q25 and MiXCR clone calling, and kept in-frame beta chains. Every entry covers one CDR3 protein and lists the most common genes and DNA from its rows. The V and J calls follow TCRdb's processing rather than the paper's. This sample has fewer than 40,000 distinct CDR3 sequences in its table, and less than 6% of those were observed once. 9.5% to 15% of the sample rests with the top ten.

The time point label corresponds to: healthy volunteer bleed at 6 weeks. Unfractionated whole blood was collected in Tempus Blood RNA tubes, and total RNA was extracted from that blood. Roughly 5 healthy volunteers were used as TCR sequencing controls and were bled at day 0, 2 weeks and 6 weeks. CDR1 and CDR2 are drawn from the germline V gene: SGHRS, YFSETQ. CDR3 length: 14 amino acids, cysteine to phenylalanine. Only the CDR3 DNA stays, 42 bases, in frame from base 1. Between the V and J ends, shortened by 4 bases and 2 bases respectively, the junction contains 11 bases. Input material: whole blood. This clonotype was obtained from a human donor in good health. Some clones in this sample may be carry-over from other donors' samples. The V and J genes are TRBV5-1 and TRBJ2-3; a tentative D call is TRBD2 (6 bases match). The base sequence is TGCGCCAGCAGCGACGGGAGTTTCACAGATACGCAGTATTTT. It specifies CASSDGSFTDTQYF. The entire variable domain, with the stretches around the CDR3 drawn from the reference TRBV5-1 and TRBJ2-3 proteins, is KAGVTQTPRYLIKTRGQQVTLSCSPISGHRSVSWYQQTPGQGLQFLFEYFSETQRNKGNFPGRFSGRQFSNSRSEMNVSTLELGDSALYLCASSDGSFTDTQYFGPGTRLTVL.